This T cell receptor (beta chain) originates from a study of blood T cell dynamics during melanoma immunotherapy. Study details: Patients with metastatic melanoma got pembrolizumab or nivolumab-ipilimumab as first-line care.

A note on this clone: Its matching antigen is unknown.

The time point was: week 3, after first cycle of checkpoint inhibitor. At 12 weeks after first infusion, RECIST 1.1 defined response for most patients. Overall study findings and caveats: At W3, later disease-control patients showed bifurcated PBMC repertoire changes, unlike progressors.

Germline trimming cut 4 bases from V and 10 bases from J; bases unmatched to any gene: 16. The CDR3 spans 16 residues. CDR1 is SGHNT, CDR2 YENEEA, per germline. Libraries were prepared by immunoSEQ multiplex PCR; TCRdb keeps only in-frame clonotypes and omits some of them. The profile shows roughly 14,000 clones, around nine tenths of them singletons. The chain carries TRBV11-3 and TRBJ1-1, with 9 bases fitting TRBD1. The clonotype was recovered from a human donor with melanoma. The specimen was blood, collected from a patient treated with checkpoint blockade. The CDR3 DNA sequence: TGTGCCAGCAGCTGGGAAGGACAGGGGCCCCGGCTGTCAGCTTTCTTT. Residues: CASSWEGQGPRLSAFF.